This TCR beta chain was captured by sequencing in a study of prognosis after radiotherapy for stage I lung cancer. Study-level information: Among the non-small cell lung cancer patients, all were considered medically inoperable. Among the patients, seven had squamous cell carcinoma and approximately twelve had adenocarcinoma.

This clonotype was picked up many times. The CDR3 is 13 residues long. The germline V gene encodes CDR1 SNHLY and CDR2 FYNNEI. Trimming left V 5 bases short and J 0 bases short, with 7 bases between. By two-round multiplex PCR, the TCR beta CDR3 was amplified from genomic DNA. Amplification in first-round PCR relied on primers specific to each TRBV and TRBJ gene. In TCRdb, the multiplex PCR reads were re-called with MiXCR into one record per CDR3 protein. Of about 35,000 distinct CDR3 sequences listed, 25% to 40% are singletons. J is TRBJ1-1 and V is TRBV2; D remains unclear. The sample in question was PBMCs, obtained before or after stereotactic body radiation therapy (not recorded which). The sequence was obtained from a donor at least 50 years old with non-small cell lung cancer. The CDR3 region has the DNA TGTGCCAGCAGTATGGACCTGAACACTGAAGCTTTCTTT. This codes for CASSMDLNTEAFF.